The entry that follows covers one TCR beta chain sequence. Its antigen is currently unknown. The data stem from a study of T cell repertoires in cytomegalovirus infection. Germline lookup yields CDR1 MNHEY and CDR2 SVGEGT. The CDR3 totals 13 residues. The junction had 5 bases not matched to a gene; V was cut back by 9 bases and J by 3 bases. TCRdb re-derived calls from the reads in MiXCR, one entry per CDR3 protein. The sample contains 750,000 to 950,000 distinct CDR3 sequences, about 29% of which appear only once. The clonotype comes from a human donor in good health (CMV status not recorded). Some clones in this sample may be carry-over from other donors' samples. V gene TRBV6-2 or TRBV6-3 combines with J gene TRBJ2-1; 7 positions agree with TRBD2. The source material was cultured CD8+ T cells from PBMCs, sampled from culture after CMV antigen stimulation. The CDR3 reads CASSERGYNEQFF. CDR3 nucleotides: TGTGCCAGTTCCGAGCGGGGCTACAATGAGCAGTTCTTC.